The 22 T cell receptor beta chains below all came from one sample that was sequenced in a study of CD8+CD57+ T cells in acquired aplastic anemia. TCR beta VDJ and CDR3 were profiled, and genomic DNA was the template. TCRdb recomputed calls from the reads with MiXCR, one row per CDR3 protein. The sample holds some 150,000 distinct CDR3 sequences, more than 45% seen once. Patients who underwent sequencing had shown CD8+CD57+ cell expansion by flow cytometry. Sequencing was done on a sample of sorted CD4+, CD8+, or CD8+CD57+ T cells (not recorded which) from PBMCs. The receptor set was obtained from a human donor with aplastic anemia.

This clonotype occurred many times. The V call is TRBV10-3, the J call TRBJ2-4, with a tentative D call TRBD2 (5 bases). There are 15 residues in the CDR3. Germline assignment: CDR1 ENHRY and CDR2 SYGVKD. Between the trimmed V and J ends, which lost 0 bases and 4 bases, there was a span of 10 bases. CDR3 DNA: TGTGCCATCAGTGAGTCTTTACTAGGAAAAAACATTCAGTACTTC. The encoded protein is CAISESLLGKNIQYF.

There are many counts of this clonotype. The rearrangement uses TRBV12-3 or TRBV12-4 and TRBJ1-1; 9 nucleotides align to TRBD1. The CDR3 is 14 residues long. After removal of 5 bases from V and 4 bases from J, the junction contained 5 bases not matched to a gene. The CDR3 sequence: CASSRTGESTEAFF. The CDR3 DNA reads as TGTGCCAGCAGTAGGACAGGGGAGAGCACTGAAGCTTTCTTT.

This clonotype was picked up many times. The V gene is TRBV6-1, the J gene TRBJ1-2; tentative D call: TRBD1 (6 bases). The V and J ends lost 3 bases and 6 bases respectively, with 14 bases between them. The CDR3 length is 14 residues. The germline V gene encodes CDR1 MNHNS and CDR2 SASEGT. The CDR3 nucleotides are TGTGCCAGCAGTGAGTTTTGGGGGGCGGATGGCTACACCTTC. Protein product: CASSEFWGADGYTF.

V usage is TRBV25-1 and J usage is TRBJ1-2, with D hard to call. V was cut by 3 bases and J by 5 bases, with 19 bases left in between. CDR3 length: 16 residues. Germline-derived CDR1 and CDR2 are MGHDK and SYGVNS. In nucleotides, the CDR3 is TGTGCCAGCAGTGATACGACCCTCGGACGCGGGTATGGCTACACCTTC. This translates into CASSDTTLGRGYGYTF.

This clonotype was picked up many times. This chain links TRBV2 with TRBJ2-1; D possibly corresponds to TRBD1 (5 bases). Per germline, CDR1 SNHLY and CDR2 FYNNEI. V was pared by 2 bases and J by 5 bases, with 16 bases between. CDR3 size: 16 residues. The CDR3 spells CASSEREFGADNEQFF. CDR3 nucleotides: TGTGCCAGCAGTGAACGAGAGTTTGGGGCAGACAATGAGCAGTTCTTC.

The table lists this clonotype with a count of one. Being one base from a much bigger clone, this may be a read error. The chain links TRBV5-1 to TRBJ2-2; D is possibly TRBD2 (6 bases). Germline CDR1 is SGHRS and CDR2 is YFSETQ. The CDR3 loop spans 11 amino acids. CDR3 in DNA: TGCGCCAGCAGCTTGGCCCGGGAGCTGCTTTTT. It codes for CASSLARELLF.

This clonotype was seen many times. The chain joins TRBV12-5 to TRBJ2-5; D is ambiguous. In germline, CDR1 is LGHNT, CDR2 FRNRAP. V lost 6 bases, J lost 5 bases, and 19 bases lay in between. This CDR3 has 15 amino acids. For the CDR3, the DNA is TGTGCTAGTGGCCTCGGGTCTACCCCAGCGGAGACCCAGTACTTC. Its protein is CASGLGSTPAETQYF.

This clonotype was found many times. The chain uses TRBV5-1 and TRBJ2-1; 8 nucleotides line up with TRBD2. Per germline, CDR1 SGHRS and CDR2 YFSETQ. V shed 3 bases, J shed 5 bases, and the junction held 7 bases outside the gene matches. CDR3 length: 15 residues. For the CDR3, the DNA is TGCGCCAGCAGCTCCACCGGGACTAGGGACAATGAGCAGTTCTTC. Protein sequence: CASSSTGTRDNEQFF.

There are many counts of this clonotype. CDR3 amino acids: CASKADFTEAFF. The CDR3 nucleotides are TGTGCCAGTAAGGCCGATTTCACTGAAGCTTTCTTT. The chain employs TRBV19 and TRBJ1-1; D is undetermined. The length of the CDR3 is 12 residues. Germline CDR1 LNHDA, CDR2 SQIVND (reference sequence). V lost 7 bases to trimming and J lost 4 bases, with 10 bases between them.

This clonotype was picked up many times. The CDR3 DNA sequence: TGTGCCAGCAGCTTAAGGGATTGGAATGAGCAGTTCTTC. Translated: CASSLRDWNEQFF. The genes are TRBV5-5 and TRBJ2-1, with unresolved D. The CDR3 runs 13 residues. CDR1 and CDR2 from the germline V gene are SGHKS and YYEKEE (reference sequence). Trimming cost V 2 bases and J 7 bases, with 10 bases left between them.

In its sample, this clonotype was seen many times. The V gene is TRBV4-1, the J gene TRBJ2-3; D gene ambiguous. Trimming shortened V by 3 bases and J by 9 bases, and 10 bases separated the two germline ends. The CDR3 has 12 residues. The V gene's germline CDR1 is MGHRA and CDR2 YSYEKL. Written as DNA, the CDR3 is TGCGCCAGCAGCCATAGATCTCGGACGCAGTATTTT. Encoded protein: CASSHRSRTQYF.

This clonotype was observed once. The chain links TRBV25-1 to TRBJ2-3; TRBD1 matches 8 bases. Germline V gives CDR1 MGHDK, CDR2 SYGVNS. The CDR3 consists of 17 residues. V lost 5 bases to trimming and J lost 5 bases; unmatched junction nucleotides: 15. CDR3 protein: CASSHQWTGTSEDTQYF. The CDR3 nucleotides read TGTGCCAGCAGTCATCAATGGACAGGGACGAGTGAAGATACGCAGTATTTT.

This clonotype was seen ten or more times. The chain joins TRBV5-1 to TRBJ2-1, with 16 positions matching TRBD2. CDR1 and CDR2 from the germline V gene are SGHRS and YFSETQ. J gave up 8 bases and V 4 bases, and 6 bases lay outside the gene matches. CDR3 length: 16 amino acids. The CDR3 nucleotides are TGCGCCAGCAGCCACCCGGGACTAGCGGGGGGGGATGAGCAGTTCTTC. It codes for CASSHPGLAGGDEQFF. Filled out from reference TRBV5-1 and TRBJ2-1, the complete variable domain reads KAGVTQTPRYLIKTRGQQVTLSCSPISGHRSVSWYQQTPGQGLQFLFEYFSETQRNKGNFPGRFSGRQFSNSRSEMNVSTLELGDSALYLCASSHPGLAGGDEQFFGPGTRLTVL.

The chain combines TRBV29-1 with TRBJ2-2, with D unresolved. The CDR3 runs to 14 residues. CDR1 and CDR2 from the germline V gene are SQVTM and ANQGSEA. V was cut by 3 bases and J by 5 bases, with 13 bases left in between. The chain's CDR3 is CSVEVAVTTGELFF. Written as DNA, the CDR3 is TGCAGCGTTGAGGTTGCGGTAACGACCGGGGAGCTGTTTTTT.

This clonotype was seen ten or more times. The rearrangement links TRBV4-1 to TRBJ2-7, with TRBD2 matching over 9 bases. Germline lookup yields CDR1 MGHRA and CDR2 YSYEKL. The CDR3 consists of 15 residues. V dropped 0 bases and J dropped 0; count of bases not matched to a gene: 0. CDR3 residues: CASSQELAGSYEQYF. In DNA, the CDR3 is TGCGCCAGCAGCCAAGAACTAGCGGGCTCCTACGAGCAGTACTTC.

This clonotype was detected ten times or more. The gene calls are TRBV5-1 and TRBJ2-7; tentative D call: TRBD2 (6 bases). Trimming left V 1 base short and J 4 bases short, with 18 bases between. The CDR3 runs to 16 residues. Germline-derived CDR1 and CDR2 are SGHRS and YFSETQ. The CDR3 spells CASSLSVRDSPYEQYF. The CDR3 DNA follows: TGCGCCAGCAGCTTGAGTGTCCGGGACTCACCGTACGAGCAGTACTTC.

The chain couples TRBV9 to TRBJ2-1, with 7 bases fitting TRBD2. CDR1 is SGDLS and CDR2 is YYNGEE in the germline V gene. The CDR3 sequence is 13 residues long. The V gene end was trimmed by 3 bases and the J gene end by 3 bases; junction bases not matched to a gene: 0. CDR3 nucleotides: TGTGCCAGCAGCGGGACTAGCTACAATGAGCAGTTCTTC. Translated: CASSGTSYNEQFF.

Regarding this clonotype: The junction and the germline gene differ at one end; a read error may be behind it. The V call is TRBV10-3, the J call TRBJ2-7, with 10 nucleotides matching TRBD1. CDR1 is ENHRY and CDR2 is SYGVKD in the germline V gene. The CDR3 totals 15 residues. The CDR3 DNA reads TGTGCCATCACCAAGGGACAGGGGAACTCCCACGAGCAGTACTTC. Amino acid sequence: CAITKGQGNSHEQYF.

The rearrangement joins TRBV19 to TRBJ1-3; tentatively, D is TRBD1 (6 bases). Germline CDR1 reads LNHDA; CDR2 reads SQIVND (reference sequence). This CDR3 contains 15 residues. V shed 4 bases and J shed 8 bases, with 18 bases lying between them. Here the CDR3 reads CASSTHRALADTIYF. CDR3 DNA sequence: TGTGCCAGTAGTACCCACAGGGCTCTGGCGGACACCATATATTTT.

As regards this clonotype: A much larger clone sits a single nucleotide away, making a read error possible. This chain links TRBV12-3 or TRBV12-4 with TRBJ1-5; 7 bases agree with TRBD1. The CDR3 length is 16 residues. V shed 4 bases, J shed 7 bases, and the junction held 13 bases outside the gene matches. The CDR3 nucleotides are TGTGCCAGCAGTTCTCGACAGGGCTTGGGGAAGCAGCCCCAGCATTTT. This sequence encodes CASSSRQGLGKQPQHF.

The chain is built from TRBV19 and TRBJ2-7; D is uncertain. V lost 8 bases to trimming and J lost 5 bases, with 19 bases between them. The CDR3 spans 14 residues. Per the germline V gene, CDR1 is LNHDA and CDR2 is SQIVND (reference sequence). The CDR3 loop is CASSSLVGFHEQYF. DNA of the CDR3: TGTGCCAGTTCCAGCTTAGTGGGGTTCCACGAGCAGTACTTC.

This clonotype was counted between two and nine times. The chain carries TRBV10-3 and TRBJ2-7; the match to TRBD2 covers 10 bases. V was pared by 3 bases and J by 2 bases, with 13 bases of the junction left unmatched. Germline V lookup: CDR1 ENHRY, CDR2 SYGVKD. CDR3 length equals 18 residues. The CDR3 nucleotides read TGTGCCATCAGTGAAAAGGCTAGCGGGAGAGGCAGCGCCTACGAGCAGTACTTC. Amino acid sequence: CAISEKASGRGSAYEQYF.